Listed below are T cell receptor beta chains from one sample, sequenced in a study of blood T cells in healthy people across ages. One entry per CDR3 protein, called by TCRdb with MiXCR from the 5' RACE reads. The data show under 2 million distinct CDR3 sequences, with around 36% seen just once and around 11% held by the top ten. The sample taken for sequencing was blood. The receptors were sampled from a woman in her thirties in good health. CDR3s include the opening cysteine and the closing phenylalanine or tryptophan. Each record gives: J gene, V gene, clone size, D gene, CDR3 DNA, CDR3 protein. A D gene is named only where the DNA matches it firmly. The size field is filled for only some rows; it gives once, few, many or a size class.

TRBJ2-1 TRBV20-1 few TRBD2 TGCAGTGCTAGGCGGGAGAATTACAATGAGCAGTTCTTC CSARRENYNEQFF
TRBJ2-7 TRBV20-1 many NA TGCAGTGCTACTCCACTAGCTTATCAAAGTAGCTCCTACGAGCAGTACTTC CSATPLAYQSSSYEQYF
TRBJ2-1 TRBV24-1 few NA TGTGCCACCAGTGAAGGGGCCATGACGCCCGTGGGTGAGCAGTTCTTC CATSEGAMTPVGEQFF
TRBJ2-7 TRBV11-2 NA TRBD2 TGTGCCAGCAGCTTTAGCGGGGCGGGAGAGCAGTACTTC CASSFSGAGEQYF
TRBJ2-3 TRBV29-1 many NA TGCAGCGTTGAGCCGGACACCTATACGCAGTATTTT CSVEPDTYTQYF
TRBJ2-3 TRBV10-3 NA NA TGTGCCATCAGGCCCGTGAGACAGGGCACAGATACGCAGTATTTT CAIRPVRQGTDTQYF
TRBJ2-7 TRBV28 once NA TGTGCCACCAGAGAACAAGCTTTGGGGAGGAACTACGAGCAGTACTTC CATREQALGRNYEQYF
TRBJ2-1 TRBV29-1 few NA TGCAGCGTTGAGGCCTCCTTCTACAATGAGCAGTTCTTC CSVEASFYNEQFF
TRBJ2-7 TRBV20-1 few TRBD2 TGCAGTGCTAGGGGGGGGGACCGATCCTACGAGCAGTACTTC CSARGGDRSYEQYF
TRBJ1-2 TRBV4-1 NA NA TGCGCCAGCAGTATGTCCGGGTCTAACTATGGCTACACCTTC CASSMSGSNYGYTF
TRBJ1-2 TRBV2 few TRBD1 TGTGCCAGCGAGGGGGCGCTGGGCTATGGCTACACCTTC CASEGALGYGYTF
TRBJ2-1 TRBV6-2/TRBV6-3 many NA TGTGCCAGCAGCCTGTTCGGGAGTATATCCAATGAGCAGTTCTTC CASSLFGSISNEQFF
TRBJ2-3 TRBV5-1 NA NA TGCGCCAGCAGCTTGGTGGGGGGATTTTCGGATACGCAGTATTTT CASSLVGGFSDTQYF
TRBJ1-6 TRBV4-1 NA TRBD1 TGCGCCAGCAGCCAAGGACAGGGTGTTTATTCACCCCCCCACTTT CASSQGQGVYSPPHF
TRBJ1-1 TRBV27 few NA TGTGCCAGCAGTCCCCCCCTCCAGGCGATGAACACTGAAGCTTTCTTT CASSPPLQAMNTEAFF
TRBJ2-1 TRBV18 NA TRBD1 TGTGCCAGCTCGCCCGACAGGGGGCAGTTCTTC CASSPDRGQFF
TRBJ2-1 TRBV7-9 few TRBD2 TGTGCCAGCAGCAAGGGAGGGGAGCAGTTCTTC CASSKGGEQFF
TRBJ2-7 TRBV20-1 NA NA TGCAGTGCTAGAGATTCGGGGGACTCCTTCTACGAGCAGTACTTC CSARDSGDSFYEQYF
TRBJ2-3 TRBV9 NA TRBD1 TGTGCCAGCAGCCCCGACAGGGGTGGTGGCGTGGCCGATACGCAGTATTTT CASSPDRGGGVADTQYF
TRBJ2-5 TRBV4-2 NA TRBD2 TGTGCCAGCAGCCAAGCGGAGCGGGGGTCTCAAGAGACCCAGTACTTC CASSQAERGSQETQYF
TRBJ2-1 TRBV20-1 few NA TGCAGTGCTCCCTCGCCAGGAGGTAATGAGCAGTTCTTC CSAPSPGGNEQFF
TRBJ1-1 TRBV5-1 NA NA TGCGTCAGCAGCTTACCGGGGGAGAAGGCTTTCTTT CVSSLPGEKAFF
TRBJ1-2 TRBV7-2 once NA TGTGCCGGACTCCCGGAGGGGAACTATGGCTACACCTTC CAGLPEGNYGYTF
TRBJ1-6 TRBV6-5 NA TRBD1 TGTGCCAGCAGTTACTCCTCCGGGACAGGGGTTAGTTCCCTCCACTTT CASSYSSGTGVSSLHF
TRBJ2-3 TRBV13 NA TRBD2 TGTGCCAGCAGCCTGGTTCGAGGTAGCGGGGGGGCAGGAGATACGCAGTATTTT CASSLVRGSGGAGDTQYF
TRBJ2-7 TRBV5-1 few TRBD1 TGCGCCAGCAGCCCCGGGACAGATCGATGGTTGACCTACGAGCAGTACTTC CASSPGTDRWLTYEQYF
TRBJ2-5 TRBV4-1 once TRBD2 TGCGCCAGCAGCCAAGCTACTAGCGGGGGCCCCCAAGAGACCCAGTACTTC CASSQATSGGPQETQYF
TRBJ1-5 TRBV20-1 few NA TGCAGTGTTACCGGGACCGCCCCCGGGAATCAGCCCCAGCATTTT CSVTGTAPGNQPQHF
TRBJ2-5 TRBV3-1 NA NA TGTGCCAGCAGCCAGGCTACCATCCAAGAGACTCAGTACTTC CASSQATIQETQYF
TRBJ1-1 TRBV30 NA NA TGTGCCTGGGGGAGCGGGGGGGCGGTTGAGGCTTTCTTT CAWGSGGAVEAFF
TRBJ2-5 TRBV6-1 once TRBD2 TGTGCCAGCAGCGGGACTAGCGGGATCTATGAGCAGTACTTC CASSGTSGIYEQYF
TRBJ1-5 TRBV5-6 few NA TGTGCCAGCAGCGTGTTCGGTGCTCAGCCCCAGCATTTT CASSVFGAQPQHF
TRBJ1-2 TRBV5-6 few NA TGTGCCAGCAGCTTTGGTTCGGGGGCCTACTATGGCTACACCTTC CASSFGSGAYYGYTF
TRBJ2-7 TRBV10-2 few TRBD2 TGCGCCAGCAGTGAAATCCGCCCCTCGGAGCGGGAGGGGCGGGAGCAGTACTTC CASSEIRPSEREGREQYF
TRBJ2-7 TRBV7-8 NA NA TGTGCCAGCAGCTTAGAGGACGGAATAGTCTACGAGCAGTACTTC CASSLEDGIVYEQYF
TRBJ2-7 TRBV20-1 NA TRBD2 TGCAGTGCTGGGGGGGGGAGGTCCTACAATGAGCAGTACTTC CSAGGGRSYNEQYF
TRBJ1-5 TRBV20-1 few NA TGCAGTGCTAGGGCGGACGTTGTCCATAGCAATCAGCCCCAGCATTTT CSARADVVHSNQPQHF
TRBJ2-3 TRBV28 few TRBD2 TGTGCCGGTGGGGGACTACCAGATACGCAGTATTTT CAGGGLPDTQYF
TRBJ2-7 TRBV7-2 NA TRBD2 TGTGCCAGCAGCTTAAGCGGGACTAGATTCTACGAGCAGTACTTC CASSLSGTRFYEQYF
TRBJ2-2 TRBV5-1 few NA TGCGCCAGCAGCTTGGCAGGGGCGCGTAACACCGGGGAGCTGTTTTTT CASSLAGARNTGELFF
TRBJ2-6 TRBV29-1 few TRBD1 TGCAGCGTGTGGGGGACAGGCGATAGCTCTGGGGCCAACGTCCTGACTTTC CSVWGTGDSSGANVLTF
TRBJ2-7 TRBV20-1 NA NA TGCAGTGCTAGAAGTCTCCCGTCGGCCTACGAGCAGTACTTC CSARSLPSAYEQYF
TRBJ1-1 TRBV20-1 NA TRBD1 TGCAGTGCTCGTGAACCCCAGGGGGGGATCACTGAAGCTTTCTTT CSAREPQGGITEAFF
TRBJ2-5 TRBV7-9 NA TRBD2 TGTGCCAGCAGCTTAAGGCCGAGAGCGGGGTCGGGAGAGACCCAGTACTTC CASSLRPRAGSGETQYF
TRBJ1-2 TRBV9 NA NA TGTGCCAGCAGCCCCCAGACAGGTCGATCCTTATATGGCTACACCTTC CASSPQTGRSLYGYTF
TRBJ2-3 TRBV12-3/TRBV12-4 many NA TGTGCCAGCAGTTTACCCACGAGCACAGATACGCAGTATTTT CASSLPTSTDTQYF
TRBJ2-7 TRBV4-1 many NA TGCGCCAGCAGCCCAGGGACCCAGGACTACGAGCAGTACTTC CASSPGTQDYEQYF
TRBJ2-1 TRBV5-1 NA TRBD2 TGCGCCAGCAGCTCCTCCCCTAGCGGGGGGGCAGAGGAGCAGTTCTTC CASSSSPSGGAEEQFF
TRBJ2-7 TRBV2 few TRBD2 TGTGCCAGCAGCTCGGGACTAGTGATCTCCTACGAGCAGTACTTC CASSSGLVISYEQYF
TRBJ2-1 TRBV20-1 few NA TGCAGTGCTAGACCTCTGGGACATTTTTATGAGCAGTTCTTC CSARPLGHFYEQFF